Only a few counts were recorded for the clone carrying this T cell receptor (beta chain). Its antigen is still unknown. The template consisted of bulk tumor genomic DNA, with approximately 630 ng used per sample. While surgery was under way, several biopsies spaced far apart were taken per primary tumor. Curative operations were performed on patients who had untreated, newly diagnosed non-small cell lung cancer. Donors comprised surgical patients with newly diagnosed non-small cell lung cancer, operated on with curative intent. Looked up from germline, CDR1 is SEHNR and CDR2 is FQNEAQ (reference sequence). The germline V and J ends were trimmed by 0 bases and 5 bases, with 19 bases remaining between them. The CDR3 has 17 amino acids. The authors amplified TCR beta CDR3 by multiplex PCR with 32 V and 13 J primers. One entry per CDR3 protein results from TCRdb running MiXCR on the multiplex PCR reads. The sample records tens of thousands of distinct CDR3 sequences, about 30% being singletons.

The data belong to a study of immune heterogeneity within non-small cell lung tumors. In the study overall: Of all tumors, a few turned out to be squamous cell carcinomas, more than 8 were non-squamous carcinomas and 1 was not otherwise specified.

General study points: Clonotypes of T-cell receptor beta found at high frequency were largely distinct between individual patients.

Sequencing input: lung tumor tissue. The receptor comes from a man aged 40-55 years with non-small cell lung cancer. The rearrangement uses TRBV7-9 and TRBJ1-1; D uncertain. The CDR3 DNA reads TGTGCCAGCAGCTTAGCTGGCTTGCGACGGAGCGGGACTGAAGCTTTCTTT. The encoded protein is CASSLAGLRRSGTEAFF.